This TCR beta chain was recovered during a study of a mutant IDH1 vaccine in newly diagnosed glioma. Study details: Treated individuals were roughly 62% male and roughly 40% female, averaging approximately 40 years of age.

Germline V gene lookup returns CDR1 SGHTA and CDR2 FQGNSA. This CDR3 contains 15 residues. After removal of 5 bases from V and 3 bases from J, the junction contained 7 bases not matched to a gene. Repertoires were generated with immunoSEQ multiplex PCR, while TCRdb's copy carries only in-frame clones and drops some. The sample has just under 95,000 clones, 83% seen once. Time point denoted: baseline, week 1 (first vaccination visit). Treatment: pre-vaccination baseline after standard-of-care therapy. The donor cohort comprised cases of new WHO grade 3 or 4 IDH1-mutant, ATRX-lost astrocytoma. The clonotype originates from a woman aged 45-65 years with glioma. The genes are TRBV7-2 and TRBJ1-3, with 7 bases lining up with TRBD1. The sequencing here drew on PBMCs, taken from a glioma patient treated with radiotherapy, temozolomide or both. CDR3: CASSPEDRIGNTIYF. CDR3 nucleotides: TGTGCCAGCAGCCCCGAGGACAGGATTGGAAACACCATATATTTT.